This T cell receptor (beta chain) appears in the sequencing data of a study of T-cell memory formation after mild COVID-19. Study-wide context: The study found TCR clusters largely donor specific.

With constant-segment primers, 5'RACE yielded cDNA libraries of TCR alpha and TCR beta that carried sample barcodes and UMIs. TCRdb re-analysed the 5' RACE reads in MiXCR, keeping a single row per CDR3 protein. Of more than 450,000 distinct CDR3 sequences listed, more than 15% are singletons. This clonotype was found a few times. Its target is not known. Germline CDR1 KGHDR, CDR2 SFDVKD. This CDR3 region has 14 residues. V lost 4 bases to trimming and J lost 10 bases; unmatched junction nucleotides: 9. Study results and caveats: Contracting CD8+ clones were enriched in EMRA, CD4+ mainly in CM and EM. Clones that shrank (day 15 to 85) were balanced CD4/CD8, whereas later expanders leaned CD4+.

This sequence was found in an adult woman who had mild COVID-19 (a few samples of this study predate the infection). Cell type and time point are not known. The chain employs TRBV24-1 and TRBJ2-1, with 7 bases lining up with TRBD1. Sample: PBMCs or a T cell subset sorted from them (not recorded which). The CDR3 DNA is TGTGCCACCAGTGAACCTGACGGGACAGAGGAGCAGTTCTTC. Translated: CATSEPDGTEEQFF.